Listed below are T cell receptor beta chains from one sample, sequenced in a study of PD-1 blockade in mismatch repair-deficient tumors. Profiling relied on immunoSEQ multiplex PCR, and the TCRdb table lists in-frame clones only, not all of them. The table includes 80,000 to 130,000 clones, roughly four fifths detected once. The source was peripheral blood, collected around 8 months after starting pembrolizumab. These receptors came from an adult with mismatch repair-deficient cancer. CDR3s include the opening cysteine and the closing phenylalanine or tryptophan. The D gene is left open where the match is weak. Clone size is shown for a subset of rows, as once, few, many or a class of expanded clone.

cdr3_aa: CASSVATSGRPGDEQFF
cdr3_nt: TGTGCCAGCAGCGTAGCTACTAGCGGGAGGCCGGGGGATGAGCAGTTCTTC
clone_size: .
d_call: TRBD2
j_call: TRBJ2-1
v_call: TRBV9

cdr3_aa: CAWEGGKTQYF
cdr3_nt: TGTGCCTGGGAGGGGGGAAAGACCCAGTACTTC
clone_size: .
d_call: .
j_call: TRBJ2-5
v_call: TRBV30

cdr3_aa: CASSDGDSSYGYTF
cdr3_nt: TGTGCCAGCAGCGACGGCGACAGCTCCTATGGCTACACCTTC
clone_size: .
d_call: .
j_call: TRBJ1-2
v_call: TRBV6-6

cdr3_aa: CASSLAIQGNHEQYF
cdr3_nt: TGCGCCAGCAGCTTGGCCATTCAGGGAAACCACGAGCAGTACTTC
clone_size: few
d_call: .
j_call: TRBJ2-7
v_call: TRBV5-1

cdr3_aa: CASSSFTQGAMNTGELFF
cdr3_nt: TGTGCCAGCAGCTCATTCACTCAGGGAGCTATGAACACCGGGGAGCTGTTTTTT
clone_size: few
d_call: .
j_call: TRBJ2-2
v_call: TRBV7-9

cdr3_aa: CASSKRRGVASTGELFF
cdr3_nt: TGTGCCAGCAGCAAAAGACGGGGGGTTGCGAGCACCGGGGAGCTGTTTTTT
clone_size: .
d_call: TRBD2
j_call: TRBJ2-2
v_call: TRBV9

cdr3_aa: CASSLDRGLAGNEQFF
cdr3_nt: TGTGCCAGCAGCTTAGATCGGGGACTAGCGGGCAATGAGCAGTTCTTC
clone_size: .
d_call: TRBD2
j_call: TRBJ2-1
v_call: TRBV7-9

cdr3_aa: CASRVQRNTEAFF
cdr3_nt: TGTGCCAGCAGGGTACAGAGGAACACTGAAGCTTTCTTT
clone_size: few
d_call: .
j_call: TRBJ1-1
v_call: TRBV2

cdr3_aa: CSVRLLAGRQYF
cdr3_nt: TGCAGCGTCCGACTACTAGCGGGAAGGCAGTACTTC
clone_size: .
d_call: TRBD2
j_call: TRBJ2-7
v_call: TRBV29-1

cdr3_aa: CASSVDRPSTDTQYF
cdr3_nt: TGTGCCAGTAGTGTGGATAGACCCAGCACAGATACGCAGTATTTT
clone_size: .
d_call: .
j_call: TRBJ2-3
v_call: TRBV19

cdr3_aa: CSARAGDTQYF
cdr3_nt: TGCAGTGCGAGAGCAGGCGATACGCAGTATTTT
clone_size: .
d_call: .
j_call: TRBJ2-3
v_call: TRBV20-1

cdr3_aa: CASSLVGSWDTKEKLFF
cdr3_nt: TGTGCCAGCAGCTTGGTTGGCAGTTGGGATACTAAAGAAAAACTGTTTTTT
clone_size: once
d_call: .
j_call: TRBJ1-4
v_call: TRBV5-8

cdr3_aa: CASSYLTQGGGANVLTF
cdr3_nt: TGTGCCAGCAGTTACTTAACCCAGGGTGGTGGGGCCAACGTCCTGACTTTC
clone_size: .
d_call: .
j_call: TRBJ2-6
v_call: TRBV27

cdr3_aa: CASSLGPTAYNEQFF
cdr3_nt: TGTGCCAGCAGCTTGGGCCCGACGGCCTACAATGAGCAGTTCTTC
clone_size: .
d_call: .
j_call: TRBJ2-1
v_call: TRBV5-6

cdr3_aa: CASSLEYEQYF
cdr3_nt: TGTGCCAGCAGCTTGGAATACGAGCAGTACTTC
clone_size: once
d_call: .
j_call: TRBJ2-7
v_call: TRBV5-5

cdr3_aa: CASSDGRDSGTQYF
cdr3_nt: TGTGCCAGCAGTGATGGGCGAGACAGCGGGACCCAGTACTTC
clone_size: .
d_call: .
j_call: TRBJ2-5
v_call: TRBV2

cdr3_aa: CASSDGGGYNEQFF
cdr3_nt: TGCGCCAGCAGCGATGGAGGGGGCTACAATGAGCAGTTCTTC
clone_size: .
d_call: .
j_call: TRBJ2-1
v_call: TRBV5-1

cdr3_aa: CASNQFNYGYTF
cdr3_nt: TGTGCCAGCAATCAATTCAACTATGGCTACACCTTC
clone_size: .
d_call: .
j_call: TRBJ1-2
v_call: TRBV28

cdr3_aa: CASSPQGYSYEQYF
cdr3_nt: TGTGCCAGCAGCCCCCAGGGATACTCCTACGAGCAGTACTTC
clone_size: few
d_call: .
j_call: TRBJ2-7
v_call: TRBV7-8

cdr3_aa: CASSLETWAAGGQETQYF
cdr3_nt: TGTGCTAGCAGCTTAGAGACCTGGGCAGCGGGAGGGCAGGAGACCCAGTACTTC
clone_size: .
d_call: TRBD2
j_call: TRBJ2-5
v_call: TRBV7-7

cdr3_aa: CASSLFLDRLPFF
cdr3_nt: TGCGCCAGCAGCTTGTTTTTGGACAGGTTACCGTTCTTC
clone_size: once
d_call: TRBD1
j_call: TRBJ2-1
v_call: TRBV5-1

cdr3_aa: CASSAKAGAETQYF
cdr3_nt: TGTGCCAGCAGCGCAAAAGCGGGAGCAGAGACCCAGTACTTC
clone_size: .
d_call: TRBD2
j_call: TRBJ2-5
v_call: TRBV7-6

cdr3_aa: CASSINPAQETQYF
cdr3_nt: TGTGCCAGTAGTATCAACCCGGCCCAAGAGACCCAGTACTTC
clone_size: .
d_call: .
j_call: TRBJ2-5
v_call: TRBV19

cdr3_aa: CASSVGGSLQETQYF
cdr3_nt: TGTGCCAGCAGCGTAGGTGGGAGCCTTCAGGAGACCCAGTACTTC
clone_size: .
d_call: .
j_call: TRBJ2-5
v_call: TRBV9

cdr3_aa: CASSPQGGTGTGELFF
cdr3_nt: TGTGCCAGCTCTCCTCAGGGAGGAACCGGCACCGGGGAGCTGTTTTTT
clone_size: .
d_call: .
j_call: TRBJ2-2
v_call: TRBV18

cdr3_aa: CASRIGANTQYF
cdr3_nt: TGTGCCAGTAGAATCGGGGCGAATACGCAGTATTTT
clone_size: .
d_call: .
j_call: TRBJ2-3
v_call: TRBV19

cdr3_aa: CASSSTGGRGEKLFF
cdr3_nt: TGTGCCAGCAGTTCGACAGGGGGTAGAGGTGAAAAACTGTTTTTT
clone_size: .
d_call: TRBD1
j_call: TRBJ1-4
v_call: TRBV27

cdr3_aa: CASSHLRSRDRVNEQFF
cdr3_nt: TGCGCCAGCAGCCACCTACGGTCCCGGGACAGGGTCAATGAGCAGTTCTTC
clone_size: .
d_call: TRBD1
j_call: TRBJ2-1
v_call: TRBV4-1

cdr3_aa: CSGLTSTNGYEQFF
cdr3_nt: TGCAGCGGGCTTACTAGCACTAATGGCTATGAGCAGTTCTTC
clone_size: .
d_call: .
j_call: TRBJ2-1
v_call: TRBV29-1

cdr3_aa: CASSFGGGLVLATDTQYF
cdr3_nt: TGTGCCAGCAGTTTTGGAGGCGGTCTAGTCCTAGCCACAGATACGCAGTATTTT
clone_size: once
d_call: .
j_call: TRBJ2-3
v_call: TRBV27

cdr3_aa: CASSKQKPDTHEQYF
cdr3_nt: TGTGCCAGCTCCAAGCAAAAGCCAGACACCCACGAGCAGTACTTC
clone_size: .
d_call: .
j_call: TRBJ2-7
v_call: TRBV27

cdr3_aa: CASSRAGLGDTQYF
cdr3_nt: TGTGCCAGTTCCCGGGCGGGGTTGGGAGATACGCAGTATTTT
clone_size: .
d_call: .
j_call: TRBJ2-3
v_call: TRBV7-9

cdr3_aa: CASSPGAGGGDEQYF
cdr3_nt: TGTGCCAGCAGCCCCGGAGCGGGAGGAGGAGACGAGCAGTACTTC
clone_size: .
d_call: TRBD2
j_call: TRBJ2-7
v_call: TRBV4-2

cdr3_aa: CASSPTSGPSYEQYF
cdr3_nt: TGTGCCAGCAGCCCGACTAGCGGGCCTTCCTACGAGCAGTACTTC
clone_size: .
d_call: TRBD2
j_call: TRBJ2-7
v_call: TRBV27

cdr3_aa: CASSLRSLSYEQYF
cdr3_nt: TGTGCCAGCAGCTTACGGAGCCTCTCCTACGAGCAGTACTTC
clone_size: few
d_call: .
j_call: TRBJ2-7
v_call: TRBV11-2

cdr3_aa: CASSPRRETQYF
cdr3_nt: TGTGCCAGCTCCCCACGGAGAGAGACCCAGTACTTC
clone_size: few
d_call: .
j_call: TRBJ2-5
v_call: TRBV18

cdr3_aa: CASSTQGGDYGYTF
cdr3_nt: TGTGCCAGTAGTACGCAGGGTGGGGACTATGGCTACACCTTC
clone_size: .
d_call: .
j_call: TRBJ1-2
v_call: TRBV19

cdr3_aa: CASSHDTGSGETQYF
cdr3_nt: TGCGCCAGCAGCCACGATACAGGGTCAGGAGAGACCCAGTACTTC
clone_size: .
d_call: .
j_call: TRBJ2-5
v_call: TRBV4-3

cdr3_aa: CASSLQTGGQETQYF
cdr3_nt: TGTGCCAGCAGCTTACAAACAGGGGGGCAAGAGACCCAGTACTTC
clone_size: .
d_call: TRBD1
j_call: TRBJ2-5
v_call: TRBV7-9

cdr3_aa: CASRVLTIGNNYGYTF
cdr3_nt: TGTGCCAGTAGGGTCCTCACGATCGGGAATAACTATGGCTACACCTTC
clone_size: few
d_call: .
j_call: TRBJ1-2
v_call: TRBV19

cdr3_aa: CASSLIGGYNEQFF
cdr3_nt: TGTGCCAGCAGCTTAATCGGGGGCTACAATGAGCAGTTCTTC
clone_size: .
d_call: .
j_call: TRBJ2-1
v_call: TRBV7-3

cdr3_aa: CASSLSSINEQFF
cdr3_nt: TGTGCCAGCAGCTTATCCTCTATAAATGAGCAGTTCTTC
clone_size: .
d_call: .
j_call: TRBJ2-1
v_call: TRBV7-2

cdr3_aa: CASRPQGQTGANVLTF
cdr3_nt: TGTGCCAGTAGACCACAGGGTCAAACTGGGGCCAACGTCCTGACTTTC
clone_size: .
d_call: .
j_call: TRBJ2-6
v_call: TRBV19

cdr3_aa: CASRNFYVPSSYNEQFF
cdr3_nt: TGTGCCAGTAGAAATTTCTATGTTCCCAGCTCCTACAATGAGCAGTTCTTC
clone_size: .
d_call: .
j_call: TRBJ2-1
v_call: TRBV19

cdr3_aa: CASSSGTGVFGDEQYF
cdr3_nt: TGTGCCAGCAGTTCCGGGACAGGGGTCTTCGGCGACGAGCAGTACTTC
clone_size: .
d_call: TRBD1
j_call: TRBJ2-7
v_call: TRBV2

cdr3_aa: CASSMRQGASGNTIYF
cdr3_nt: TGTGCCAGCAGCATGAGACAGGGGGCGTCTGGAAACACCATATATTTT
clone_size: .
d_call: TRBD1
j_call: TRBJ1-3
v_call: TRBV7-9